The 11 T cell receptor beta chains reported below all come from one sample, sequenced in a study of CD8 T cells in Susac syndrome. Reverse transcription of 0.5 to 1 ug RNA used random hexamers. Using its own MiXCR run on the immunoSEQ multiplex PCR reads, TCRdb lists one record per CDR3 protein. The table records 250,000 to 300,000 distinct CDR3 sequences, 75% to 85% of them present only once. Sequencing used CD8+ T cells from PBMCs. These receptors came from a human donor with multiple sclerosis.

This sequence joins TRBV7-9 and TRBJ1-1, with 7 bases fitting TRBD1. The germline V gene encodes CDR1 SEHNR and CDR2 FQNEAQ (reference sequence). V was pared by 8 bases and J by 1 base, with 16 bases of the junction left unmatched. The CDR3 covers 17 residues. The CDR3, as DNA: TGTGCCAGCGTTCAGAACGGGAAGACAGGGCGGAACACTGAAGCTTTCTTT. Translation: CASVQNGKTGRNTEAFF.

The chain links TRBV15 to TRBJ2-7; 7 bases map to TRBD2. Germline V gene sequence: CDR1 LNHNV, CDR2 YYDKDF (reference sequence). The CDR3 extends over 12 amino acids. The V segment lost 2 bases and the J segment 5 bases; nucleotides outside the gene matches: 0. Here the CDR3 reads CATSRREDEQYF. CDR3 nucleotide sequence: TGTGCCACCAGCAGACGGGAGGACGAGCAGTACTTC.

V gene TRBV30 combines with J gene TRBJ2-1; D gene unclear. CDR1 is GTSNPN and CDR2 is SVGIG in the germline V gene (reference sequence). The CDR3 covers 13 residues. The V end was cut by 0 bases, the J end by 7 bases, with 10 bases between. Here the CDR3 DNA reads TGTGCCTGGAGTGTACTTTACTTGAATGAGCAGTTCTTC. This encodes CAWSVLYLNEQFF.

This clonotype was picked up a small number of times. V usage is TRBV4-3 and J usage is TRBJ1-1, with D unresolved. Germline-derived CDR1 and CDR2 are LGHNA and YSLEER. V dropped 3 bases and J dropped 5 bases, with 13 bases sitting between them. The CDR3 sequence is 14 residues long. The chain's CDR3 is CASSHGRSTTEAFF. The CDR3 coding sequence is TGCGCCAGCAGCCACGGGAGGTCGACGACTGAAGCTTTCTTT.

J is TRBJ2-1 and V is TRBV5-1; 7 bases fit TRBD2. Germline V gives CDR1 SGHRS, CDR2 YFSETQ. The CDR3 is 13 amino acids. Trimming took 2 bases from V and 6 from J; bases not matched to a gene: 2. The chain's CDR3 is CASSFSGPNEQFF. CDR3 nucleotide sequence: TGCGCCAGCAGCTTTAGCGGGCCCAATGAGCAGTTCTTC.

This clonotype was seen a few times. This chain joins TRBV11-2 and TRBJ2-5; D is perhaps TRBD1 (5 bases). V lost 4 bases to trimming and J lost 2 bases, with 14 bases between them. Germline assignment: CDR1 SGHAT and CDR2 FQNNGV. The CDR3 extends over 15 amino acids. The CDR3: CASSSQMQGQETQYF. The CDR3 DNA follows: TGTGCCAGCAGCTCACAAATGCAGGGACAAGAGACCCAGTACTTC.

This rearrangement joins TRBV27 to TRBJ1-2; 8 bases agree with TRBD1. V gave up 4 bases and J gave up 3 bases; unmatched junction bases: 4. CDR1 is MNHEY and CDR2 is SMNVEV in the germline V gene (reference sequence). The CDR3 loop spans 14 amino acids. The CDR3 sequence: CASSSEQGDYGYTF. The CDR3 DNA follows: TGTGCCAGCAGTTCAGAACAGGGGGACTATGGCTACACCTTC.

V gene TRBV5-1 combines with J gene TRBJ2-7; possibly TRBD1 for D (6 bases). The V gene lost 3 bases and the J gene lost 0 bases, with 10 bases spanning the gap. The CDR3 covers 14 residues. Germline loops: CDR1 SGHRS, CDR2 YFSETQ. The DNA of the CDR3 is TGCGCCAGCAGCTCGTCGGACAGCTCCTACGAGCAGTACTTC. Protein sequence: CASSSSDSSYEQYF. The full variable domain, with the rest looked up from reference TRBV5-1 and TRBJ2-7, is KAGVTQTPRYLIKTRGQQVTLSCSPISGHRSVSWYQQTPGQGLQFLFEYFSETQRNKGNFPGRFSGRQFSNSRSEMNVSTLELGDSALYLCASSSSDSSYEQYFGPGTRLTVT.

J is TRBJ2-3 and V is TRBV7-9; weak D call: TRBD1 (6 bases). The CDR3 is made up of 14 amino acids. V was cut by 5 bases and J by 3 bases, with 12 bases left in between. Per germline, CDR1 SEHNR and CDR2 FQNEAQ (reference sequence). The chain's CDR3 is CASSGDTKTDTQYF. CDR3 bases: TGTGCCAGCAGCGGGGACACCAAGACAGATACGCAGTATTTT.

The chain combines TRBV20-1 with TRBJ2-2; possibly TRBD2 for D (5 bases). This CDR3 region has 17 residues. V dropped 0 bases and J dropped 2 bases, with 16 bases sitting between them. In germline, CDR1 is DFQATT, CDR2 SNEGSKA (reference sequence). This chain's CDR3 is CSARERVRASNTGELFF. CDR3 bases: TGCAGTGCTAGAGAGCGGGTCCGGGCCTCAAACACCGGGGAGCTGTTTTTT.

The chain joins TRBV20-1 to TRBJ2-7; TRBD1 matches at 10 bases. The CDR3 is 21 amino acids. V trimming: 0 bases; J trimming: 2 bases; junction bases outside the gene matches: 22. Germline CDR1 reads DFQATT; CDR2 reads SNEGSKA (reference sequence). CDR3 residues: CSARDPLPRQGAKGDPYEQYF. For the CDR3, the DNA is TGCAGTGCTAGAGATCCCCTTCCTAGACAGGGGGCTAAAGGGGACCCCTACGAGCAGTACTTC.